The entry below describes one T cell receptor beta chain. These data are taken from a study of cytomegalovirus exposure and HLA in healthy donors. The V end was cut by 5 bases, the J end by 1 base, with 12 bases between. The CDR3 covers 16 residues. CDR1 and CDR2 (germline): SGHVS, FNYEAQ. PCR primers comprised 60 Vbeta and 13 Jbeta primers. TCRdb's copy holds only in-frame clones and misses some; the assay was immunoSEQ multiplex PCR. The sample includes around 180,000 clones, around 84% of them seen just once. This clonotype was obtained from a girl under 10 years old in good health and CMV-seropositive. V and J are TRBV7-6 and TRBJ2-6, with D unresolved. Material: PBMCs. CDR3 coding DNA: TGTGCCAGCAGCAAGAACTCCGGTTCTGGGGCCAACGTCCTGACTTTC. Translation gives CASSKNSGSGANVLTF.